Listed here are 19 T cell receptor beta chains from one sample, sequenced in a study of T cell responses to AZD1222 COVID-19 vaccine. Assay used: immunoSEQ multiplex PCR; TCRdb lists only in-frame clones, some missing. The sample includes around 140,000 clones, 85% to 90% of them seen just once. The sample consisted of peripheral blood, taken 28 days after the second AZD1222 dose. These receptors all stem from an adult who received the AZD1222 COVID-19 vaccine.

The chain couples TRBV19 to TRBJ1-2; D gene uncertain. The CDR3 loop spans 14 amino acids. The germline V gene encodes CDR1 LNHDA and CDR2 SQIVND (reference sequence). Trimming stripped 1 base from V and 3 bases from J, with 9 bases between. CDR3 bases: TGTGCCAGTAGTATAGTCCCCCAGGACTATGGCTACACCTTC. As protein: CASSIVPQDYGYTF.

The V call is TRBV5-6, the J call TRBJ2-1; D tentatively fits TRBD1 or TRBD2 (5 bases each). CDR1 SGHDT and CDR2 YYEEEE come from the germline V gene. The CDR3 sequence is 12 residues long. The V gene lost 0 bases and the J gene lost 12 bases, with 10 bases spanning the gap. CDR3 region: CASSLVTGRQFF. CDR3 in DNA: TGTGCCAGCAGCTTGGTAACGGGACGGCAGTTCTTC.

J is TRBJ1-1 and V is TRBV28; 7 bases agree with TRBD1. CDR1 is MDHEN and CDR2 is SYDVKM in the germline V gene. The ends lost 2 bases at V and 0 bases at J; junction bases unmatched: 6. CDR3 length equals 16 residues. The CDR3 spells CASSLRGLQMNTEAFF. In DNA form, the CDR3 reads TGTGCCAGCAGTTTAAGGGGGCTTCAAATGAACACTGAAGCTTTCTTT.

The count of this clone is one. This chain links TRBV5-1 with TRBJ1-1, with D maybe TRBD1 (5 bases). This CDR3 is built from 14 residues. Germline CDR1 reads SGHRS; CDR2 reads YFSETQ. Trimming left V 4 bases short and J 1 base short, with 11 bases between. The CDR3 coding sequence is TGCGCCAGCAGCAGGGACGGAACGAACACTGAAGCTTTCTTT. Translated: CASSRDGTNTEAFF.

V usage is TRBV1 and J usage is TRBJ1-4; the table assigns TRBD1, which was not confirmed against the DNA. TRBV1 is a known pseudogene. The CDR3 consists of 15 residues. DNA of the CDR3: TGCACCAGCAGCCGCGACAGAAGATCAATTGAAAAACTGTTTTTT. It encodes CTSSRDRRSIEKLFF.

J is TRBJ1-1 and V is TRBV5-5; TRBD1 might be the D (6 bases). The CDR3 extends over 13 amino acids. The germline V gene encodes CDR1 SGHKS and CDR2 YYEKEE (reference sequence). V lost 6 bases and J lost 5, with 14 bases in between. The CDR3 sequence is CASTRGPGTEAFF. The CDR3, as DNA: TGTGCCAGCACTCGGGGGCCTGGGACTGAAGCTTTCTTT. The full variable domain, rest sourced from reference TRBV5-5 and TRBJ1-1, is DAGVTQSPTHLIKTRGQQVTLRCSPISGHKSVSWYQQVLGQGPQFIFQYYEKEERGRGNFPDRFSARQFPNYSSELNVNALLLGDSALYLCASTRGPGTEAFFGQGTRLTVV.

The CDR3 spells CASSVDMNTEAFF. DNA of the CDR3: TGTGCCAGCAGCGTGGATATGAACACTGAAGCTTTCTTT. The chain couples TRBV5-4 to TRBJ1-1, with unresolved D. Per the germline V gene, CDR1 is SGHNT and CDR2 is YYREEE (reference sequence). The CDR3 loop spans 13 amino acids. Deletions cut 4 bases from V and 0 bases from J, with 7 bases between.

The chain has TRBV2 and TRBJ2-5; no firm D call. This CDR3 is built from 12 residues. Between the trimmed V and J ends, which lost 4 bases and 13 bases, there was a span of 16 bases. Germline V CDR1 and CDR2: SNHLY, FYNNEI. CDR3: CASSALRDPGYF. The CDR3 bases are TGTGCCAGCAGTGCACTAAGAGACCCGGGGTACTTC.

In its sample, this clone was seen a few times. This chain connects TRBV3-1 (or the pseudogene TRBV3-2) to TRBJ1-3, with D maybe TRBD1 (5 bases). The CDR3 has 18 residues. V was cut by 3 bases and J by 4 bases, with 22 bases left in between. The germline V gene encodes CDR1 LGHDT and CDR2 YNNKEL (reference sequence). The DNA of the CDR3 is TGTGCCAGCAGCCATTATCTCACCCAGGGAGGTGCGGGAAACACCATATATTTT. This codes for CASSHYLTQGGAGNTIYF.

J is TRBJ2-6 and V is TRBV2; maybe TRBD1 (6 bases). Trimming shortened V by 0 bases and J by 0 bases, and 15 bases separated the two germline ends. Germline V gives CDR1 SNHLY, CDR2 FYNNEI. The CDR3 contains 19 residues. The CDR3 reads CASSEATRGRISGANVLTF. The DNA for the CDR3 is TGTGCCAGCAGTGAAGCAACCAGGGGCAGAATCTCTGGGGCCAACGTCCTGACTTTC. The whole variable domain, filled in from reference TRBV2 and TRBJ2-6, reads EPEVTQTPSHQVTQMGQEVILRCVPISNHLYFYWYRQILGQKVEFLVSFYNNEISEKSEIFDDQFSVERPDGSNFTLKIRSTKLEDSAMYFCASSEATRGRISGANVLTFGAGSRLTVL.

This chain uses TRBV27 with TRBJ1-4; D is perhaps TRBD1 (5 bases). The CDR3 spans 14 residues. Germline V gene sequence: CDR1 MNHEY, CDR2 SMNVEV (reference sequence). Trimming shortened V by 6 bases and J by 6 bases, and 14 bases separated the two germline ends. This CDR3 is CASSRRGTDEKLFF. The CDR3 coding sequence is TGTGCCAGCAGCCGCCGAGGGACCGATGAAAAACTGTTTTTT.

The J gene is TRBJ2-7, the V gene TRBV4-3; D ambiguous. V lost 0 bases, J lost 9 bases, and 12 bases lay in between. The CDR3 has 13 amino acids. The germline V gene has CDR1 LGHNA and CDR2 YSLEER. The CDR3 nucleotides read TGCGCCAGCAGCCAAGATGAAGGTCTGCGGCAGTACTTC. This translates into CASSQDEGLRQYF.

The rearrangement uses TRBV28 and TRBJ1-4; maybe TRBD1 (5 bases). V was clipped by 1 base and J by 7 bases, with 13 bases between them. CDR1 is MDHEN, CDR2 SYDVKM, per germline. CDR3 length: 15 amino acids. CDR3 sequence (DNA): TGTGCCAGCAGTTTATCCCGGGGGTGGAGTGAAAAACTGTTTTTT. Its translation is CASSLSRGWSEKLFF.

The gene calls are TRBV28 and TRBJ2-7, with a possible D match to TRBD2 (6 bases). In germline, CDR1 is MDHEN, CDR2 SYDVKM. The CDR3 loop spans 13 amino acids. V was shortened by 7 bases and J by 5 bases, with 15 bases between the two germline ends. CDR3 DNA: TGTGCCAGCACCCTCCAGGGAGGCCACGAGCAGTACTTC. Translating it yields CASTLQGGHEQYF.

This clone showed up just once. The chain couples TRBV6-6 to TRBJ1-2, with 7 bases that match TRBD1. This CDR3 has 12 residues. Germline V gene data show CDR1 as MNHNY and CDR2 as SVGAGI (reference sequence). The V and J ends lost 7 bases and 4 bases, in that order; junction bases with no gene match: 3. The CDR3 DNA reads as TGTGCCAGCAAGACAGGGTCCTATGGCTACACCTTC. Translation gives CASKTGSYGYTF.

Worth noting for this clone: Additional DNA sequences in this sample encode the identical CDR3. This chain connects TRBV18 to TRBJ2-3; 11 bases are a match to TRBD2. Germline V gives CDR1 KGHSH, CDR2 LQKENI. Trimming removed 3 bases from V and 1 base from J; junction bases left unmatched: 3. The CDR3 consists of 16 residues. The CDR3 DNA sequence: TGTGCCAGCTCACCGGGACTAGCGGAGGGCACAGATACGCAGTATTTT. Protein sequence: CASSPGLAEGTDTQYF. Drawing the rest from reference TRBV18 and TRBJ2-3, the complete variable domain is NAGVMQNPRHLVRRRGQEARLRCSPMKGHSHVYWYRQLPEEGLKFMVYLQKENIIDESGMPKERFSAEFPKEGPSILRIQQVVRGDSAAYFCASSPGLAEGTDTQYFGPGTRLTVL.

The chain joins TRBV21-1 to TRBJ2-2. TRBV21-1 is deemed a pseudogene. This CDR3 has 16 residues. CDR3 amino acids: CASSKRGAAPRGELFF. As DNA, the CDR3 is TGTGCCAGCAGCAAAAGGGGAGCAGCGCCGAGGGGGGAGCTGTTTTTT.

The chain recombines TRBV2 with TRBJ1-5, with a tentative D call TRBD1 (6 bases). This CDR3 contains 14 residues. With 6 bases removed from V and 0 bases from J, the gap between germline ends came to 9 bases. Germline V gives CDR1 SNHLY, CDR2 FYNNEI. The DNA of the CDR3 is TGTGCCAGCAGCGGACAGAATAGCAATCAGCCCCAGCATTTT. Its protein is CASSGQNSNQPQHF.

In its sample, this clone was seen a few times. The CDR3 reads CASSLYPAANYGYTF. The DNA of the CDR3 is TGTGCCAGCAGTTTATATCCAGCTGCTAACTATGGCTACACCTTC. The chain is built from TRBV27 and TRBJ1-2; D unresolved. V lost 1 base, J lost 0 bases, and 9 bases lay in between. The germline CDR1 and CDR2 sequences are MNHEY and SMNVEV (reference sequence). The CDR3 is 15 amino acids.